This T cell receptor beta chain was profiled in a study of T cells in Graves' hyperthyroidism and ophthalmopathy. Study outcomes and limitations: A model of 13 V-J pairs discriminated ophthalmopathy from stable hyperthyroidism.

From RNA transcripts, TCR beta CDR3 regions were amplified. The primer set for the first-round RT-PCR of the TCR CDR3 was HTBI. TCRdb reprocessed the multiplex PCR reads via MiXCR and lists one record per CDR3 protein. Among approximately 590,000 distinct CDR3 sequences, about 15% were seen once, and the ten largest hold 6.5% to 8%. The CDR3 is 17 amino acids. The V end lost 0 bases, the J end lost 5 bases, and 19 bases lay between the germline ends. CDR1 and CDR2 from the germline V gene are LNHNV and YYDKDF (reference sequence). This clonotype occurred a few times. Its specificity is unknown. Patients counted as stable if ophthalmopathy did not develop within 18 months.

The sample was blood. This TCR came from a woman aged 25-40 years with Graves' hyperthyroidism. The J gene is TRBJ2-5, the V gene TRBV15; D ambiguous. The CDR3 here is CATSRDVGQVVKETQYF. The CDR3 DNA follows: TGTGCCACCAGCAGAGATGTGGGTCAGGTAGTCAAGGAGACCCAGTACTTC.